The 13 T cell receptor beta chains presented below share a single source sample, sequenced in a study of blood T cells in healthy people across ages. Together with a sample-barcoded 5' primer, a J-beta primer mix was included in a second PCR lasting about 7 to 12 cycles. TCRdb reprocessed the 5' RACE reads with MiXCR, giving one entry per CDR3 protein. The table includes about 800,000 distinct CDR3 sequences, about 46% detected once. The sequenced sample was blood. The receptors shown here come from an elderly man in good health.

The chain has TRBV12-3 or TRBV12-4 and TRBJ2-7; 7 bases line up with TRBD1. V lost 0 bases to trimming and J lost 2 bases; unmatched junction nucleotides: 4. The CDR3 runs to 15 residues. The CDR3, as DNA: TGTGCCAGCAGTTTAGCTGACAGGGTGGCCTACGAGCAGTACTTC. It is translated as CASSLADRVAYEQYF.

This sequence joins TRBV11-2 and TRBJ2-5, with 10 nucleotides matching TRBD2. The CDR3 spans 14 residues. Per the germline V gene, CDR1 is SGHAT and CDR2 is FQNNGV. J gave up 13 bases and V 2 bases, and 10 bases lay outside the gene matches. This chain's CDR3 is CASSLTSGAPSGYF. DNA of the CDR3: TGTGCCAGCAGCTTAACTAGCGGGGCACCGTCCGGGTACTTC.

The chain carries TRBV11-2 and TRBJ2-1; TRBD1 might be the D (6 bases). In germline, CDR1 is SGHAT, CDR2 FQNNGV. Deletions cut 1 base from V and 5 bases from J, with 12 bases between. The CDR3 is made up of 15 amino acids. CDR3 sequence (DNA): TGTGCCAGCAGCTTAGGGGCAGGGGTCGACAATGAGCAGTTCTTC. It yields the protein CASSLGAGVDNEQFF.

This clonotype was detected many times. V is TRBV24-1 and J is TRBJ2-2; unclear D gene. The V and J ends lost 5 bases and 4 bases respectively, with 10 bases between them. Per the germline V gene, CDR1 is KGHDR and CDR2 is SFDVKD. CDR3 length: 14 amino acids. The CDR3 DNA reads TGTGCCACCAGTGTTGGTAGTATCACCGGGGAGCTGTTTTTT. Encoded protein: CATSVGSITGELFF.

The CDR3: CASSQEFVRGETQYF. The CDR3 DNA is TGTGCCAGCAGCCAAGAATTCGTCAGGGGAGAGACCCAGTACTTC. This chain links TRBV3-1 with TRBJ2-5, with D maybe TRBD1 (6 bases). This CDR3 is built from 15 residues. Germline V lookup: CDR1 LGHDT, CDR2 YNNKEL (reference sequence). V gave up 0 bases and J gave up 4 bases, with 12 bases separating them.

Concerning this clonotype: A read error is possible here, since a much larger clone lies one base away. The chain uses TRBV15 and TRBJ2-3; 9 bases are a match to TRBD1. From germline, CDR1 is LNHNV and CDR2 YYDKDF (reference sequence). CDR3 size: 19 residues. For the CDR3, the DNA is TGTGCCACCAACAGAGCTCCTGCTACAGGGGGCGTTGAAACAGATACGCAGTATTTT. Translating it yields CATNRAPATGGVETDTQYF.

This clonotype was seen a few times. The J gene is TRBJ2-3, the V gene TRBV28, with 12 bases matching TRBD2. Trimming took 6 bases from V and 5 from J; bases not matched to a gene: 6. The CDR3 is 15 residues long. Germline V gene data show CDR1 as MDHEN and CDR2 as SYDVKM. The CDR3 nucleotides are TGTGCCAGCAGACTAGCGGGAGGCGGGGGAGATACGCAGTATTTT. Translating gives CASRLAGGGGDTQYF.

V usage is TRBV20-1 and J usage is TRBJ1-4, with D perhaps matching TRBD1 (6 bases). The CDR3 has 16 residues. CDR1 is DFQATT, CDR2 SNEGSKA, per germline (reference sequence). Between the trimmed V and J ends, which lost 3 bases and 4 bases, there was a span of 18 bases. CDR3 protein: CSASTHGGTINEKLFF. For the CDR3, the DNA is TGCAGTGCTAGTACCCACGGAGGGACAATTAATGAAAAACTGTTTTTT.

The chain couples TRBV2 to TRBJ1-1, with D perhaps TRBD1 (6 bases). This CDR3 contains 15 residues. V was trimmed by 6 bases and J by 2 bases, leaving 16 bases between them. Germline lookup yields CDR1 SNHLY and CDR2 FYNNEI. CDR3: CASSPNDRKNTEAFF. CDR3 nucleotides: TGTGCCAGCAGCCCCAACGACAGGAAAAACACTGAAGCTTTCTTT.

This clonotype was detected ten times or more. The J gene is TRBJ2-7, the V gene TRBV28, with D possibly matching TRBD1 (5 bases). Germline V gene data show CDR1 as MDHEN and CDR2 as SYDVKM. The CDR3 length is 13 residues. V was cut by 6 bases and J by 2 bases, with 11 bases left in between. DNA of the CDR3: TGTGCCAGCAGGGGGCTAACCACCTACGAGCAGTACTTC. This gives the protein CASRGLTTYEQYF.

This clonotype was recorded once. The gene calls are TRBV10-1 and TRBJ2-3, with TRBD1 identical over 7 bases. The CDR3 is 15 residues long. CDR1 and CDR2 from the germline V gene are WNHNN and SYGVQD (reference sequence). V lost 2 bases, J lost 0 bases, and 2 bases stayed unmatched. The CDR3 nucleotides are TGCGCCAGCAGTGAGCCGGGACAGAGCACAGATACGCAGTATTTT. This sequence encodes CASSEPGQSTDTQYF.

This CDR3 reads CASSQDHRGNRVSYNEQFF. CDR3 nucleotide sequence: TGCGCCAGCAGCCAAGATCACAGGGGAAATAGAGTGTCATACAATGAGCAGTTCTTC. V is TRBV4-3 and J is TRBJ2-1; 7 bases agree with TRBD1. Germline CDR1 and CDR2: LGHNA and YSLEER. V was pared by 0 bases and J by 4 bases, with 15 bases of the junction left unmatched. This CDR3 is built from 19 residues.

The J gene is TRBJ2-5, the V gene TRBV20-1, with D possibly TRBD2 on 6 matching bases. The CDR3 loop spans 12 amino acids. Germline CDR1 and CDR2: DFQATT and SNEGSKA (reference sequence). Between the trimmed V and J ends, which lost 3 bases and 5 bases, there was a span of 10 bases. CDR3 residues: CSASGRDETQYF. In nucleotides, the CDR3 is TGCAGTGCTAGCGGGAGAGACGAGACCCAGTACTTC.